One sample yielded the 29 T cell receptor beta chains listed below, sequenced in a study of a mutant IDH1 vaccine in newly diagnosed glioma. Repertoires were generated with immunoSEQ multiplex PCR, while TCRdb's copy carries only in-frame clones and drops some. The data show about 92,000 clones, 83% seen once. The time point: baseline, week 1 (first vaccination visit). Treatment described: pre-vaccination baseline after standard-of-care therapy. The source material was PBMCs, sampled from a glioma patient treated with radiotherapy, temozolomide or both. Every receptor here comes from a woman in her 50s with glioma.

The V gene is TRBV7-9, the J gene TRBJ1-3, with unresolved D. There are 16 residues in the CDR3. V gave up 1 base and J gave up 0 bases, with 10 bases separating them. The germline CDR1 and CDR2 sequences are SEHNR and FQNEAQ (reference sequence). The CDR3 DNA follows: TGTGCCAGCAGCTTAGACGGCCTAGCCTCTGGAAACACCATATATTTT. The encoded protein is CASSLDGLASGNTIYF.

V gene TRBV28 combines with J gene TRBJ2-7; tentatively, D is TRBD2 (5 bases). Per the germline V gene, CDR1 is MDHEN and CDR2 is SYDVKM. The CDR3 covers 11 residues. The germline V and J ends were trimmed by 7 bases and 3 bases, with 7 bases remaining between them. CDR3 in amino acids: CASTAGYEQYF. The CDR3 DNA follows: TGTGCCAGCACGGCGGGCTACGAGCAGTACTTC. The whole variable domain, remainder taken from reference TRBV28 and TRBJ2-7, is DVKVTQSSRYLVKRTGEKVFLECVQDMDHENMFWYRQDPGLGLRLIYFSYDVKMKEKGDIPEGYSVSREKKERFSLILESASTNQTSMYLCASTAGYEQYFGPGTRLTVT.

The chain recombines TRBV19 with TRBJ1-1, with TRBD1 identical over 10 bases. In germline, CDR1 is LNHDA, CDR2 SQIVND (reference sequence). This CDR3 has 16 amino acids. V was clipped by 6 bases and J by 4 bases; unmatched bases: 11. The CDR3 sequence is CASRIGKGQGSTEAFF. Written as DNA, the CDR3 is TGTGCCAGTAGGATTGGAAAGGGACAGGGGAGCACTGAAGCTTTCTTT.

This clone was picked up a small number of times. The V call is TRBV27, the J call TRBJ1-2, with D perhaps TRBD1 (6 bases). The CDR3 spans 14 residues. Germline CDR1 is MNHEY and CDR2 is SMNVEV (reference sequence). Deletions cut 6 bases from V and 8 bases from J, with 19 bases between. CDR3 loop: CASRPLYRAMGYTF. CDR3 DNA sequence: TGTGCCAGCAGACCGTTATACAGGGCGATGGGCTACACCTTC.

The chain uses TRBV6-1 and TRBJ2-7; TRBD2 aligns across 7 bases. This CDR3 has 13 residues. J was trimmed by 2 bases and V by 10 bases; bases with no gene match: 8. CDR1 MNHNS and CDR2 SASEGT come from the germline V gene. The CDR3 sequence is CATQAGKPYEQYF. DNA of the CDR3: TGTGCCACCCAAGCGGGGAAACCCTACGAGCAGTACTTC.

V gene TRBV19 combines with J gene TRBJ2-7; D gene ambiguous. CDR3 length equals 13 residues. Germline V gives CDR1 LNHDA, CDR2 SQIVND (reference sequence). V dropped 0 bases and J dropped 9 bases, with 12 bases sitting between them. The DNA of the CDR3 is TGTGCCAGTAGTATAGAATTTCCGGACGGGCAGTACTTC. Protein: CASSIEFPDGQYF. Drawing the rest from reference TRBV19 and TRBJ2-7, the complete variable domain is DGGITQSPKYLFRKEGQNVTLSCEQNLNHDAMYWYRQDPGQGLRLIYYSQIVNDFQKGDIAEGYSVSREKKESFPLTVTSAQKNPTAFYLCASSIEFPDGQYFGPGTRLTVT.

The chain links TRBV9 to TRBJ2-7, with 7 nucleotides matching TRBD1. Germline V gene sequence: CDR1 SGDLS, CDR2 YYNGEE. V shed 4 bases and J 6 bases; nucleotides not matched to a gene: 13. The CDR3 runs 15 residues. The CDR3 loop reads CASSLAGGGGSEQYF. As DNA, the CDR3 is TGTGCCAGCAGCCTCGCAGGGGGTGGGGGCTCCGAGCAGTACTTC. Filled out from reference TRBV9 and TRBJ2-7, the complete variable domain reads DSGVTQTPKHLITATGQRVTLRCSPRSGDLSVYWYQQSLDQGLQFLIQYYNGEERAKGNILERFSAQQFPDLHSELNLSSLELGDSALYFCASSLAGGGGSEQYFGPGTRLTVT.

V and J are TRBV7-6 and TRBJ1-6, with 7 bases that match TRBD1. The germline CDR1 and CDR2 sequences are SGHVS and FNYEAQ. J was trimmed by 7 bases and V by 5 bases; bases with no gene match: 8. The CDR3 extends over 15 amino acids. CDR3 loop: CASSPDRVENSPLHF. The DNA of the CDR3 is TGTGCCAGCAGCCCCGACAGGGTGGAGAATTCACCCCTCCACTTT.

The chain combines TRBV4-1 with TRBJ1-4; the match to TRBD1 covers 7 bases. This CDR3 is 17 amino acids long. Germline CDR1 is MGHRA and CDR2 is YSYEKL. J lost 5 bases, V lost 0 bases, and 9 bases had no gene match. CDR3 protein: CASSQEGGTAPNEKLFF. In nucleotides, the CDR3 is TGCGCCAGCAGCCAAGAGGGGGGGACAGCCCCAAATGAAAAACTGTTTTTT.

The CDR3 here is CSARDQETQYF. The CDR3 region has the DNA TGCAGTGCTAGAGATCAAGAGACCCAGTACTTC. The gene calls are TRBV20-1 and TRBJ2-5; D is ambiguous. Trimming cost V 0 bases and J 2 bases, with 1 base left between them. CDR1 and CDR2 from the germline V gene are DFQATT and SNEGSKA (reference sequence). This CDR3 spans 11 amino acids.

This chain joins TRBV28 and TRBJ2-4, with D possibly TRBD1 on 5 matching bases. The CDR3 extends over 13 amino acids. V was clipped by 3 bases and J by 6 bases, with 9 bases between them. The germline CDR1 and CDR2 sequences are MDHEN and SYDVKM. CDR3 DNA: TGTGCCAGCAGTTTTGGCAGGGCAAACATTCAGTACTTC. Encoded protein: CASSFGRANIQYF.

This chain joins TRBV2 and TRBJ2-1; D may be TRBD2 (5 bases). The CDR3 runs to 12 residues. The V and J ends lost 6 bases and 6 bases respectively, with 9 bases between them. Per the germline V gene, CDR1 is SNHLY and CDR2 is FYNNEI. For the CDR3, the DNA is TGTGCCAGCAGAACTAGAAGCAATGAGCAGTTCTTC. Translation: CASRTRSNEQFF. The full variable domain, its missing parts supplied by reference TRBV2 and TRBJ2-1, is EPEVTQTPSHQVTQMGQEVILRCVPISNHLYFYWYRQILGQKVEFLVSFYNNEISEKSEIFDDQFSVERPDGSNFTLKIRSTKLEDSAMYFCASRTRSNEQFFGPGTRLTVL.

This clone was observed once. The chain's CDR3 is CATQGSQSPLHF. CDR3 in DNA: TGTGCCACTCAGGGGTCTCAGTCACCCCTCCACTTT. This chain uses TRBV19 with TRBJ1-6; TRBD1 might be the D (6 bases). Trimming pared 10 bases from V and 10 bases from J, leaving 14 bases between. This CDR3 is built from 12 residues. Germline V gene lookup returns CDR1 LNHDA and CDR2 SQIVND (reference sequence).

This clone came up once. The chain uses TRBV13 and TRBJ2-7; tentatively, D is TRBD1 (6 bases). V shed 5 bases and J shed 0 bases, with 14 bases lying between them. Germline V CDR1 and CDR2: PRHDT, FYEKMQ (reference sequence). The CDR3 loop spans 15 amino acids. For the CDR3, the DNA is TGTGCCAGCAGCCCAACGGACAGCCCCTCCTACGAGCAGTACTTC. This encodes CASSPTDSPSYEQYF.

The genes are TRBV2 and TRBJ1-5, with D maybe TRBD1 (6 bases). The CDR3 loop spans 14 amino acids. CDR1 is SNHLY and CDR2 is FYNNEI in the germline V gene. With 4 bases removed from V and 4 bases from J, the gap between germline ends came to 11 bases. Here the CDR3 DNA reads TGTGCCAGCAGTGGACGACAGGCGAATCAGCCCCAGCATTTT. The encoded protein is CASSGRQANQPQHF.

The genes are TRBV19 and TRBJ2-7; 9 nucleotides align to TRBD1. In germline, CDR1 is LNHDA, CDR2 SQIVND (reference sequence). The trim removed 8 bases at V and 6 bases at J, leaving 5 bases unmatched. The CDR3 loop spans 12 amino acids. CDR3 in amino acids: CASGQGSSEQYF. CDR3 DNA: TGTGCCAGTGGACAGGGGTCTTCCGAGCAGTACTTC.

The chain joins TRBV15 to TRBJ1-4; maybe TRBD1 (6 bases). The CDR3 has 15 amino acids. Germline CDR1 reads LNHNV; CDR2 reads YYDKDF (reference sequence). Between the trimmed V and J ends, which lost 0 bases and 6 bases, there was a span of 11 bases. CDR3 amino acids: CATSRDGGGDEKLFF. Here the CDR3 DNA reads TGTGCCACCAGCAGAGATGGAGGGGGGGATGAAAAACTGTTTTTT.

The DNA of the CDR3 is TGTGCCATCAGTGAGACAGGGTACGAGCAGTACTTC. This gives the protein CAISETGYEQYF. The chain carries TRBV10-3 and TRBJ2-7; tentative D call: TRBD1 (6 bases). Per the germline V gene, CDR1 is ENHRY and CDR2 is SYGVKD. The CDR3 has 12 amino acids. The V end lost 2 bases, the J end lost 4 bases, and 6 bases lay between the germline ends.

The chain carries TRBV6-1 and TRBJ2-3; D is unclear. The germline CDR1 and CDR2 sequences are MNHNS and SASEGT. This CDR3 is 13 amino acids long. V was shortened by 7 bases and J by 1 base, with 9 bases between the two germline ends. The CDR3: CASTPRGTDTQYF. The CDR3 DNA is TGTGCCAGCACCCCCCGCGGCACAGATACGCAGTATTTT.

This chain links TRBV7-9 with TRBJ1-3; D not resolved. The CDR3 has 17 residues. V lost 7 bases, J lost 0 bases, and 19 bases lay in between. CDR1 and CDR2 from the germline V gene are SEHNR and FQNEAQ (reference sequence). The chain's CDR3 is CASIFMDQDGSGNTIYF. The CDR3 bases are TGTGCCAGCATCTTCATGGATCAGGACGGCTCTGGAAACACCATATATTTT.

This clone was counted a few times. The chain couples TRBV19 to TRBJ2-2, with D maybe TRBD2 (6 bases). This CDR3 is built from 12 residues. Looked up from germline, CDR1 is LNHDA and CDR2 is SQIVND (reference sequence). With 5 bases removed from V and 6 bases from J, the gap between germline ends came to 7 bases. As DNA, the CDR3 is TGTGCCAGTAGTTGGGGGGCCGGGGAGCTGTTTTTT. This encodes CASSWGAGELFF.

J is TRBJ2-2 and V is TRBV5-3, with D perhaps matching TRBD1 (6 bases). TRBV5-3 is given ORF status, its function remaining uncertain. The V gene lost 4 bases and the J gene lost 1 base, with 11 bases spanning the gap. This CDR3 comprises 15 residues. The CDR3 protein is CARSLPDRNTGELFF. The DNA for the CDR3 is TGTGCCAGAAGCCTACCGGACAGGAACACCGGGGAGCTGTTTTTT.

This chain connects TRBV15 to TRBJ2-2; TRBD1 agrees at 9 bases. Losses at the gene ends were 7 bases for V and 0 bases for J; bases not matched to a gene: 9. CDR3 size: 17 residues. CDR1 and CDR2 from the germline V gene are LNHNV and YYDKDF (reference sequence). The CDR3 region has the DNA TGTGCCACCATCCCCCGGGACAGGGCTTCGAACACCGGGGAGCTGTTTTTT. It codes for CATIPRDRASNTGELFF.

The V call is TRBV4-3, the J call TRBJ2-7, with 8 nucleotides matching TRBD2. The CDR3 runs 17 residues. Germline V lookup: CDR1 LGHNA, CDR2 YSLEER. V trimming: 0 bases; J trimming: 2 bases; junction bases outside the gene matches: 9. For the CDR3, the DNA is TGCGCCAGCAGCCAAGAGGTCTTAGCGGGGCGCACCTACGAGCAGTACTTC. Translating gives CASSQEVLAGRTYEQYF.

The genes are TRBV6-1 and TRBJ1-4, with D possibly TRBD1 on 5 matching bases. Germline values: CDR1 MNHNS, CDR2 SASEGT. The CDR3 is 14 residues long. Deletions cut 0 bases from V and 7 bases from J, with 9 bases between. CDR3 coding DNA: TGTGCCAGCAGTGAAGCGGGGGGGACTGAAAAACTGTTTTTT. This encodes CASSEAGGTEKLFF.

CDR3 region: CASTETGVGNTIYF. The DNA for the CDR3 is TGTGCCAGCACCGAGACAGGGGTTGGAAACACCATATATTTT. The rearrangement uses TRBV28 and TRBJ1-3; the match to TRBD1 covers 8 bases. This CDR3 region has 14 residues. CDR1 MDHEN and CDR2 SYDVKM come from the germline V gene. V dropped 7 bases and J dropped 3; count of bases not matched to a gene: 5.

J is TRBJ2-7 and V is TRBV20-1; D is uncertain. Trimming took off 5 bases at V and 6 bases at J, with 2 bases between the two ends. The CDR3 loop spans 8 amino acids. From germline, CDR1 is DFQATT and CDR2 SNEGSKA (reference sequence). The CDR3 spells CSAGEQYF. The CDR3 region has the DNA TGCAGTGCTGGCGAGCAGTACTTC.

The chain carries TRBV5-6 and TRBJ1-1, with TRBD1 matching over 7 bases. This CDR3 comprises 14 residues. Germline CDR1 SGHDT, CDR2 YYEEEE. V lost 4 bases to trimming and J lost 0 bases; unmatched junction nucleotides: 3. As DNA, the CDR3 is TGTGCCAGCAGCAGGGGGACAGTGAACACTGAAGCTTTCTTT. It is translated as CASSRGTVNTEAFF.

This rearrangement joins TRBV6-5 to TRBJ2-6; D is unresolved. Germline V gene data show CDR1 as MNHEY and CDR2 as SVGAGI. The CDR3 runs 13 residues. The V and J ends lost 6 bases and 4 bases respectively, with 7 bases between them. The CDR3 DNA follows: TGTGCCAGCAGCCCTCCCGGGGCCAACGTCCTGACTTTC. Its translation is CASSPPGANVLTF.